This T cell receptor beta chain comes out of a study of T cell responses to AZD1222 COVID-19 vaccine. Whole-study context: The analysis combined second doses at about 4 or about 12 weeks.

On this clone: Its antigen is still unknown.

The assay was immunoSEQ multiplex PCR, and TCRdb's table has in-frame clones only and misses some. The table has 100,000 to 120,000 clones, 70% to 90% seen once. Germline CDR1 reads MNHEY; CDR2 reads SVGAGI. The CDR3 length is 13 residues. The V end was cut by 6 bases, the J end by 3 bases, with 11 bases between. Whole-study findings and limits: White British donors predominated, females outnumbered males, and clonal diversity was possibly underestimated. Repertoires were obtained solely post-peak T cell response. At study baseline, merely a handful of AZD1222 recipients were seropositive.

The chain combines TRBV6-5 with TRBJ1-1; D is uncertain. This clonotype was obtained from an adult in good health. The sample was peripheral blood, taken on day 0 of AZD1222 vaccination. In nucleotides, the CDR3 is TGTGCCAGCAGGTACAGCTTATACACTGAAGCTTTCTTT. It specifies CASRYSLYTEAFF.